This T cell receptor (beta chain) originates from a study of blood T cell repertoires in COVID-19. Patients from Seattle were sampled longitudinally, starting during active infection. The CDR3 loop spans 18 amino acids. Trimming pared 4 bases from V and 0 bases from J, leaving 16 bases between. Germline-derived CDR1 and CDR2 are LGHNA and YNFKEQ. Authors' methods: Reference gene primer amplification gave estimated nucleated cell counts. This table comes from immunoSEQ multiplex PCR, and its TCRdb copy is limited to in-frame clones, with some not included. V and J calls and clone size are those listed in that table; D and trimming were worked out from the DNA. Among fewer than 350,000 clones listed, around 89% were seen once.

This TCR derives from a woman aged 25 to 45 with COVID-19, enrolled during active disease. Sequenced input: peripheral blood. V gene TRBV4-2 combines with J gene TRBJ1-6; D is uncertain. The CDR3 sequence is CASSPSPGLSSYNSPLHF. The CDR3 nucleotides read TGTGCCAGCAGCCCTTCCCCGGGTCTCAGCTCCTATAATTCACCCCTCCACTTT.